What follows are 18 T cell receptor beta chains derived from one specimen sequenced in a study of T cell repertoires in cytomegalovirus infection. MiXCR, applied by TCRdb to the reads, yields one record per CDR3 protein. The sample has about 130,000 distinct CDR3 sequences; roughly a quarter are singletons. Antigen specificity for these receptors is unknown. What was sequenced was PBMCs, sequenced either directly or after in vitro stimulation (not recorded which). The source is a human donor in good health (CMV status not recorded). Some clones in this sample may be carry-over from other donors' samples.

The chain uses TRBV29-1 and TRBJ1-6, with D tentatively TRBD1 (5 bases). Germline V gives CDR1 SQVTM, CDR2 ANQGSEA. V dropped 4 bases and J dropped 17 bases, with 15 bases sitting between them. The CDR3 spans 11 residues. The CDR3 is CSVVVGTAVHF. CDR3 nucleotides: TGCAGCGTTGTAGTGGGGACCGCGGTCCACTTT.

The V gene is TRBV7-2, the J gene TRBJ2-7; 8 bases are shared with TRBD2. Germline CDR1 and CDR2: SGHTA and FQGNSA. V lost 10 bases, J lost 6 bases, and 14 bases stayed unmatched. The CDR3 has 14 residues. The CDR3 DNA follows: TGTGCCACCTCCCCCCCCCCGGGAGGGCCCGAGCAGTACGTC. This codes for CATSPPPGGPEQYV.

This sequence joins TRBV20-1 and TRBJ2-5, with TRBD2 identical over 13 bases. This CDR3 spans 19 amino acids. The germline V gene has CDR1 DFQATT and CDR2 SNEGSKA (reference sequence). With V trimmed by 2 bases and J by 5 bases, 17 bases remained unmatched. CDR3 sequence (DNA): TGCAGTGCTAGATGGACTAGCGGGAGTAGGGGGTTCCAACGGGAGACCCAGTACTTC. This codes for CSARWTSGSRGFQRETQYF.

This clonotype was seen a handful of times. The V gene is TRBV5-6, the J gene TRBJ1-1; 11 nucleotides agree with TRBD1. Unmatched junction bases numbered 5, after V lost 5 bases and J lost 2 bases. This CDR3 has 15 amino acids. Germline CDR1 is SGHDT and CDR2 is YYEEEE. CDR3 nucleotide sequence: TGTGCCAGCAGGGACAGGGGGCGTCTAAACACTGAAGCTTTCTTT. This sequence encodes CASRDRGRLNTEAFF.

The J gene is TRBJ1-5, the V gene TRBV19; maybe TRBD1 (6 bases). Germline lookup yields CDR1 LNHDA and CDR2 SQIVND (reference sequence). This CDR3 region has 15 residues. Trimming shortened V by 8 bases and J by 1 base, and 15 bases separated the two germline ends. The CDR3 coding sequence is TGTGCCAGTGCCACTTCGGGGGGCAGCAATCAGCCCCAGCATTTT. Encoded protein: CASATSGGSNQPQHF.

This sequence joins TRBV2 and TRBJ2-7; D may be TRBD2 (5 bases). The V gene lost 8 bases and the J gene lost 0 bases, with 17 bases spanning the gap. This CDR3 is built from 15 residues. Germline V CDR1 and CDR2: SNHLY, FYNNEI. CDR3 amino acids: CASEQGLRSSYEQYF. The CDR3 nucleotides read TGTGCCAGCGAACAAGGACTCAGGAGCTCCTACGAGCAGTACTTC.

The chain combines TRBV11-2 with TRBJ1-3; D is ambiguous. CDR3 length equals 14 residues. Germline V gives CDR1 SGHAT, CDR2 FQNNGV. V was pared by 7 bases and J by 0 bases, with 10 bases between. The CDR3 nucleotides are TGTGCCAGCACCCCTGGGAGCTCTGGAAACACCATATATTTT. Translating gives CASTPGSSGNTIYF.

This clonotype was observed a few times. V usage is TRBV15 and J usage is TRBJ2-7, with D tentatively TRBD2 (5 bases). Trimming shortened V by 6 bases and J by 2 bases, and 17 bases separated the two germline ends. The CDR3 has 15 residues. CDR1 is LNHNV, CDR2 YYDKDF, per germline (reference sequence). The CDR3 coding sequence is TGTGCCACCAGTCGTACCCCCCCGGGGACCTACGAGCAGTACTTC. Amino acids: CATSRTPPGTYEQYF.

The chain links TRBV19 to TRBJ2-3; D is unresolved. This CDR3 region has 14 residues. V shed 3 bases and J shed 4 bases, with 11 bases lying between them. Germline-derived CDR1 and CDR2 are LNHDA and SQIVND (reference sequence). The CDR3 DNA is TGTGCCAGTAGTATCGACGCCCAGGCAGATACGCAGTATTTT. Amino acid sequence: CASSIDAQADTQYF.

This clonotype was seen ten or more times. The CDR3 here is CASSPGLTTYEQYF. The DNA of the CDR3 is TGTGCCAGCAGCCCCGGCCTAACCACCTACGAGCAGTACTTC. This chain connects TRBV7-2 to TRBJ2-7; D gene unclear. Deletions cut 5 bases from V and 2 bases from J, with 13 bases between. Germline CDR1 and CDR2: SGHTA and FQGNSA. CDR3 length: 14 residues.

This clonotype was picked up a small number of times. The V and J genes are TRBV20-1 and TRBJ2-2; weak D call: TRBD1 (5 bases). Germline CDR1 and CDR2: DFQATT and SNEGSKA (reference sequence). CDR3 length equals 14 residues. V was cut by 5 bases and J by 5 bases, with 15 bases left in between. The CDR3 region has the DNA TGCAGTGCTTTTCAGGGTGGGGCAACCGGGGAGCTGTTTTTT. Translated: CSAFQGGATGELFF.

The chain joins TRBV6-6 to TRBJ2-1; 8 bases map to TRBD2. Germline values: CDR1 MNHNY, CDR2 SVGAGI (reference sequence). This CDR3 spans 12 amino acids. The ends lost 0 bases at V and 12 bases at J; junction bases unmatched: 1. CDR3 protein: CASSYSAGGQFF. DNA of the CDR3: TGTGCCAGCAGTTACTCGGCGGGAGGGCAGTTCTTC.

This rearrangement joins TRBV7-2 to TRBJ2-2, with 11 bases matching TRBD2. CDR3 size: 14 residues. CDR1 and CDR2 from the germline V gene are SGHTA and FQGNSA. V dropped 5 bases and J dropped 5; count of bases not matched to a gene: 1. In DNA form, the CDR3 reads TGTGCCAGCAGCCGACTAGCGGGAACCGGGGAGCTGTTTTTT. This translates into CASSRLAGTGELFF.

This clonotype was seen a handful of times. The CDR3 here is CACFSPKAGAVTDTQYF. The CDR3 nucleotides read TGTGCCTGTTTTTCTCCTAAAGCGGGAGCGGTCACAGATACGCAGTATTTT. V is TRBV30 and J is TRBJ2-3; 8 bases line up with TRBD2. The trim removed 6 bases at V and 2 bases at J, leaving 16 bases unmatched. The CDR3 is made up of 17 amino acids. Germline CDR1 is GTSNPN and CDR2 is SVGIG (reference sequence).

Many counts were recorded for this clonotype. The rearrangement joins TRBV7-9 to TRBJ2-7; the D is unclear. This CDR3 spans 14 amino acids. V lost 5 bases and J 2 bases, leaving 13 bases between the germline ends. Looked up from germline, CDR1 is SEHNR and CDR2 is FQNEAQ (reference sequence). The CDR3 region is CASSPEIPPYEQYF. The CDR3 DNA reads TGTGCCAGCAGCCCCGAGATCCCTCCCTACGAGCAGTACTTC.

This clonotype was recorded many times. The chain has TRBV7-8 and TRBJ1-4; D remains ambiguous. The CDR3 loop spans 15 amino acids. The germline V gene encodes CDR1 SGHVS and CDR2 FQNEAQ. Trimming left V 1 base short and J 5 bases short, with 11 bases between. DNA for the CDR3: TGTGCCAGCAGCTTAGATGTGGGCTTAAATGAAAAACTGTTTTTT. Encoded protein: CASSLDVGLNEKLFF.

This clonotype was observed at least ten times. The chain uses TRBV7-2 and TRBJ2-1, with 9 bases fitting TRBD2. This CDR3 spans 17 amino acids. Per the germline V gene, CDR1 is SGHTA and CDR2 is FQGNSA. V was pared by 5 bases and J by 7 bases, with 15 bases of the junction left unmatched. CDR3 amino acids: CASSPLGRLAVANEQFF. The CDR3, as DNA: TGTGCCAGCAGCCCCCTCGGGCGACTAGCGGTAGCGAATGAGCAGTTCTTC.

The sample holds a few counts of this clonotype. The genes are TRBV20-1 and TRBJ1-1; D not resolved. From germline, CDR1 is DFQATT and CDR2 SNEGSKA (reference sequence). The CDR3 has 14 amino acids. Trimming pared 1 base from V and 4 bases from J, leaving 13 bases between. The CDR3 sequence is CSARVKAAVTEAFF. The DNA of the CDR3 is TGCAGTGCTAGAGTTAAGGCAGCGGTCACTGAAGCTTTCTTT.